The entry that follows covers one TCR beta chain sequence. In the source study's methods: The authors estimated nucleated cell counts from reference gene primer amplification. Data came from immunoSEQ multiplex PCR; TCRdb stores just in-frame clones and leaves some out. V, J and clone size reflect that table, while D and trimming were determined from the DNA. The table includes some 90,000 clones, 80% detected once. V shed 6 bases, J shed 8 bases, and the junction held 7 bases outside the gene matches. This CDR3 has 13 residues. The sample is drawn from a study of blood T cell repertoires in COVID-19. The overall study: COVID-19 samples, acute and convalescent, were from the United States, Italy and Spain. The cDNA or gDNA used as material had been derived from T cells, B-cell-depleted T cells, or PBMCs.

The source of this sequence is a human donor in a cohort sampled during active COVID-19. The rearrangement uses TRBV12-3 or TRBV12-4 and TRBJ2-1; 7 bases fit TRBD1. Sequencing was done on a sample of peripheral blood. The CDR3 region has the DNA TGTGCCAGCAGGGGACAGATAACGGATGAGCAGTTCTTC. Protein sequence: CASRGQITDEQFF.